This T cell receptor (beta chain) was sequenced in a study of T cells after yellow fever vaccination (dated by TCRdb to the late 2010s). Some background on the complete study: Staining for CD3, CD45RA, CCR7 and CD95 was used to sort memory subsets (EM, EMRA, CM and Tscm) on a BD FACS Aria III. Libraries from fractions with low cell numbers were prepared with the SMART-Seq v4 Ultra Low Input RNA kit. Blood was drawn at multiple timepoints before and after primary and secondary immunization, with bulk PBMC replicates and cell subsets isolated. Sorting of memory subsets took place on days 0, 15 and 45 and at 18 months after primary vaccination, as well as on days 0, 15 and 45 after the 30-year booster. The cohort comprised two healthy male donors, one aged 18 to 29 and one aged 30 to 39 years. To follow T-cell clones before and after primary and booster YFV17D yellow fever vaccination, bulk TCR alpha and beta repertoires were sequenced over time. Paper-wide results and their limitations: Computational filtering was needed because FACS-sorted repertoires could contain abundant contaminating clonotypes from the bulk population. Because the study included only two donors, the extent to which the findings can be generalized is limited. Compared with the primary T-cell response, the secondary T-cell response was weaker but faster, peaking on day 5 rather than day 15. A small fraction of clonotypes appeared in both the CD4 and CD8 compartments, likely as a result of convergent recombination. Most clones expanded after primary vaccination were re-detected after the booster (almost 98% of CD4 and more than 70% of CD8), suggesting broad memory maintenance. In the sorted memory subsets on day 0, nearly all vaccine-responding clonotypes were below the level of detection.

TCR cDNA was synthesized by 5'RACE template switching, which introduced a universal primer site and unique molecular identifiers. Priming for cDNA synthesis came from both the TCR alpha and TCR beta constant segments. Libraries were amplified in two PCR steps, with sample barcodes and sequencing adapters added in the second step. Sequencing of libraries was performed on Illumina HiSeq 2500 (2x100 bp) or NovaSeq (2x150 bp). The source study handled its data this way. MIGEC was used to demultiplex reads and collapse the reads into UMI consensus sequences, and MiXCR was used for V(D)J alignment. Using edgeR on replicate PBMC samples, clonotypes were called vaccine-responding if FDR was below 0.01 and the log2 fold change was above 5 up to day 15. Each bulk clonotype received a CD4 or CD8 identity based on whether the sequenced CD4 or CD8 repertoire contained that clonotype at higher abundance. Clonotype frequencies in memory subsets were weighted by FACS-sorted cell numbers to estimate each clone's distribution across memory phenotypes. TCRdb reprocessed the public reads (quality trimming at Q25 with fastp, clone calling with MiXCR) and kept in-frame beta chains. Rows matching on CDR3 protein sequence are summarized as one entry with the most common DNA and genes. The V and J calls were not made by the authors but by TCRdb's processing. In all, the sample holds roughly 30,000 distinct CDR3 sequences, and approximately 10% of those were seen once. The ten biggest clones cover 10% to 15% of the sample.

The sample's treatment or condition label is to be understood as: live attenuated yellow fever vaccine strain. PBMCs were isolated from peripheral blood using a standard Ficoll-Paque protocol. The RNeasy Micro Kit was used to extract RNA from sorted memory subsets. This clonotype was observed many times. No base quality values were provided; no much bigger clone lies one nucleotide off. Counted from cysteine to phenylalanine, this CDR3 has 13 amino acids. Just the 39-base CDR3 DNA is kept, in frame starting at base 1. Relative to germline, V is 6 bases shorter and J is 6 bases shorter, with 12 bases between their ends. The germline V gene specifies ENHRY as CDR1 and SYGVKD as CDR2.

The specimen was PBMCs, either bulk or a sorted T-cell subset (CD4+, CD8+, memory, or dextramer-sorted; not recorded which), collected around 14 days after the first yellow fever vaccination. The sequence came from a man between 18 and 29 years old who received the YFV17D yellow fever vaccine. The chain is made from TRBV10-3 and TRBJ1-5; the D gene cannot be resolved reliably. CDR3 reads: CAISPLDGQPQHF. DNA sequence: TGTGCCATCAGCCCCCTTGACGGTCAGCCCCAGCATTTT.